One T cell receptor (beta chain) is described in this entry. Its antigen is unknown. This CDR3 is built from 15 residues. Germline V gives CDR1 SGDLS, CDR2 YYNGEE. After removal of 2 bases from V and 3 bases from J, the junction contained 6 bases not matched to a gene. The PCR ran on 60 Vbeta and 13 Jbeta primers. In the original workflow: Later analysis identified roughly 84 million unique TCR beta chains, around 10 million shared. The data were produced by immunoSEQ multiplex PCR, yet TCRdb's version contains in-frame clones alone and is incomplete. V, J and clone size are those of that table, while D and trimming were read from the DNA. The data show roughly 140,000 clones, 75% seen once. The data originate from a study of cytomegalovirus exposure and HLA in healthy donors. Findings and caveats of the study: Later on, a genetic analysis was performed. It linked a missense variant in DCLRE1C with V- and J-gene trimming of TCR beta. Overall, some 160 TCR beta chains were annotated as cytomegalovirus-associated.

This clonotype was obtained from a man between 18 and 35 years old in good health and CMV-seronegative. The gene calls are TRBV9 and TRBJ2-3; TRBD2 agrees at 7 bases. Sequencing input: PBMCs. CDR3 nucleotide sequence: TGTGCCAGCAGCGTCGCTAGCGGCCGGACAGATACGCAGTATTTT. Amino acids: CASSVASGRTDTQYF. The variable domain in full, completed from reference TRBV9 and TRBJ2-3, reads DSGVTQTPKHLITATGQRVTLRCSPRSGDLSVYWYQQSLDQGLQFLIQYYNGEERAKGNILERFSAQQFPDLHSELNLSSLELGDSALYFCASSVASGRTDTQYFGPGTRLTVL.